The rows below give T cell receptor beta chains drawn from one sample of a study of long-term antiretroviral therapy in people with HIV. The data were produced by immunoSEQ multiplex PCR, yet TCRdb's version contains in-frame clones alone and is incomplete. The table shows under 50,000 clones, with about nine tenths occurring only once. The sequencing used unsorted PBMCs, collected 1.2 years after starting antiretroviral therapy. Receptors originate from a woman between 45 and 65 years old with HIV. CDR3s include the opening cysteine and the closing phenylalanine or tryptophan. Each record gives: clone size, V gene, D gene, J gene, CDR3 DNA, CDR3 protein. D genes are given only for firm matches. Expanded clones get a size class; other rows say once, few or many, or leave the size out.

once	TRBV25-1	TRBD1	TRBJ2-4	TGTGCCAGCAGTGATCCCGGGACAGGGTCCAACATTCAGTACTTC	CASSDPGTGSNIQYF
NA	TRBV25-1	NA	TRBJ1-4	TGTGCCAGCAGTGAATATCAGTATGAAAAACTGTTTTTT	CASSEYQYEKLFF
NA	TRBV10-1	NA	TRBJ1-1	TGCGCCAGCAGGAGGGAGTCGAACACTGAAGCTTTCTTT	CASRRESNTEAFF
NA	TRBV19	TRBD1	TRBJ1-2	TGTGCCAGTAGTCTCGGGACAGGAGGGAACTATGGCTACACCTTC	CASSLGTGGNYGYTF
NA	TRBV9	TRBD2	TRBJ2-1	TGTGCCAGCAGCGTCACTAGCGGGACTTACAATGAGCAGTTCTTC	CASSVTSGTYNEQFF
NA	TRBV6-4	NA	TRBJ1-1	TGTGCCAGCAAGCAAGACACCCACACTGAAGCTTTCTTT	CASKQDTHTEAFF
few	TRBV2	NA	TRBJ2-7	TGTGCCAGCAGTGAAGCCCGACAGGCGGGATACGAGCAGTACTTC	CASSEARQAGYEQYF
NA	TRBV6-6	NA	TRBJ2-7	TGTGCCAGCAGTTACGGGGGGACAGTGACCTTGTACGAGCAGTACTTC	CASSYGGTVTLYEQYF
NA	TRBV5-1	TRBD1	TRBJ1-3	TGCGCCAGCAGCTGGACAGGGGAGGCCATATATTTT	CASSWTGEAIYF
few	TRBV5-1	NA	TRBJ1-3	TGCGCCAGCAGCTTGGATGTGGGTGCAGGAAACACCATATATTTT	CASSLDVGAGNTIYF
NA	TRBV5-4	NA	TRBJ2-7	TGTGCCAGCAGCTTCAGACAAAATTACGAGCAGTACTTC	CASSFRQNYEQYF